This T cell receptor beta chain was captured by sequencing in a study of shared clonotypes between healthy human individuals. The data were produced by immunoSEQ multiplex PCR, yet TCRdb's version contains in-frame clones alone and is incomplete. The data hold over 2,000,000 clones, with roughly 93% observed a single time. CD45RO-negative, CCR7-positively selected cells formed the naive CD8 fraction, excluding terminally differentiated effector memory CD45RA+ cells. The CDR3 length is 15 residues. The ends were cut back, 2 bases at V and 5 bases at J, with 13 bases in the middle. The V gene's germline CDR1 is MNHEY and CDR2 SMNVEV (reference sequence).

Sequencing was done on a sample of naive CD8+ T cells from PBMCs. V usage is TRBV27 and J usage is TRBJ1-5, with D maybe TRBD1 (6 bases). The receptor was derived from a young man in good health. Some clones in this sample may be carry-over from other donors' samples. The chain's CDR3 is CASSLAGTPYQPQHF. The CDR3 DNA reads TGTGCCAGCAGTTTAGCCGGGACACCCTATCAGCCCCAGCATTTT.